The 13 T cell receptor beta chains presented below share a single source sample, sequenced in a study of cytomegalovirus exposure and HLA in healthy donors. PCR primers comprised 60 Vbeta and 13 Jbeta primers. This table comes from immunoSEQ multiplex PCR, and its TCRdb copy is limited to in-frame clones, with some not included. The sample table sets out about 160,000 clones. The sequencing sample was made of PBMCs. Receptor source: a woman in her forties or fifties in good health and CMV-seronegative.

This chain links TRBV5-4 with TRBJ2-5, with TRBD1 matching 7 bases. Losses at the gene ends were 4 bases for V and 4 bases for J; bases not matched to a gene: 7. The CDR3 is made up of 14 amino acids. Germline CDR1 SGHNT, CDR2 YYREEE (reference sequence). CDR3 loop: CASSLDRVSETQYF. In DNA form, the CDR3 reads TGTGCCAGCAGCCTCGACAGGGTTTCAGAGACCCAGTACTTC.

The V and J genes are TRBV7-3 and TRBJ2-3; 8 bases map to TRBD2. This CDR3 spans 14 amino acids. The germline gives CDR1 SGHTA, CDR2 FQGTGA. V gave up 3 bases and J gave up 5 bases; unmatched junction bases: 4. CDR3 nucleotide sequence: TGTGCCAGCAGCTTTGGTCTAGCGGGAGATACGCAGTATTTT. The encoded protein is CASSFGLAGDTQYF.

V gene TRBV27 combines with J gene TRBJ1-2; 9 positions agree with TRBD1. This CDR3 region has 13 residues. The ends lost 6 bases at V and 8 bases at J; junction bases unmatched: 7. Germline V gene lookup returns CDR1 MNHEY and CDR2 SMNVEV (reference sequence). The CDR3 nucleotides read TGTGCCAGCAGAACAGGGGGCAATCAAGGCTACACCTTC. It specifies CASRTGGNQGYTF.

The V call is TRBV6-1, the J call TRBJ2-1, with TRBD1 matching 11 bases. Germline V CDR1 and CDR2: MNHNS, SASEGT. This CDR3 region has 16 residues. After removal of 2 bases from V and 4 bases from J, the junction contained 4 bases not matched to a gene. Here the CDR3 DNA reads TGTGCCAGCAGTGAACCCGGGACAGGGGGTTACAATGAGCAGTTCTTC. Protein: CASSEPGTGGYNEQFF.

This chain uses TRBV30 with TRBJ2-1; TRBD2 matches 8 bases. J gave up 4 bases and V 2 bases, and 4 bases lay outside the gene matches. CDR1 and CDR2 (germline): GTSNPN, SVGIG (reference sequence). The CDR3 loop spans 14 amino acids. CDR3 nucleotides: TGTGCCTGGAGTCTGTTAGCGGGATACAATGAGCAGTTCTTC. It codes for CAWSLLAGYNEQFF.

The gene calls are TRBV27 and TRBJ2-7; 9 bases are a match to TRBD1. Germline assignment: CDR1 MNHEY and CDR2 SMNVEV (reference sequence). V was clipped by 8 bases and J by 3 bases; unmatched bases: 20. The CDR3 is 18 residues long. The CDR3 DNA sequence: TGTGCCAGCCCGTTCCACAGGGGGCGCGGAATAAGGAACTACGAGCAGTACTTC. This translates into CASPFHRGRGIRNYEQYF.

This chain connects TRBV30 to TRBJ2-3; D unclear. From germline, CDR1 is GTSNPN and CDR2 SVGIG (reference sequence). The CDR3 is 15 residues long. V was clipped by 4 bases and J by 3 bases, with 17 bases between them. CDR3: CAWNRRVLRTDTQYF. In DNA, the CDR3 is TGTGCCTGGAATAGGAGAGTACTTCGTACAGATACGCAGTATTTT.

The J gene is TRBJ1-5, the V gene TRBV4-3; unclear D gene. The CDR3 runs 16 residues. Germline-derived CDR1 and CDR2 are LGHNA and YSLEER. The V end lost 0 bases, the J end lost 2 bases, and 11 bases lay between the germline ends. CDR3 residues: CASSQDLSEGNQPQHF. The CDR3 DNA reads as TGCGCCAGCAGCCAAGATTTGAGCGAGGGCAATCAGCCCCAGCATTTT.

The chain uses TRBV28 and TRBJ2-7, with D hard to call. The V end was cut by 5 bases, the J end by 3 bases, with 17 bases between. CDR3 length: 15 amino acids. From germline, CDR1 is MDHEN and CDR2 SYDVKM. CDR3 DNA: TGTGCCAGCAGTCCCCCGATTCGTGCGGTCTACGAGCAGTACTTC. Amino acids: CASSPPIRAVYEQYF.

This chain uses TRBV5-1 with TRBJ2-7, with D perhaps TRBD1 (5 bases). CDR1 and CDR2 (germline): SGHRS, YFSETQ. Trimming shortened V by 1 base and J by 5 bases, and 13 bases separated the two germline ends. This CDR3 is 14 amino acids long. The CDR3 DNA reads as TGCGCCAGCAGCTTGAATAGGGGTATCGACGAGCAGTACTTC. This translates into CASSLNRGIDEQYF. The full variable domain, in which reference TRBV5-1 and TRBJ2-7 provide the parts outside the CDR3, is KAGVTQTPRYLIKTRGQQVTLSCSPISGHRSVSWYQQTPGQGLQFLFEYFSETQRNKGNFPGRFSGRQFSNSRSEMNVSTLELGDSALYLCASSLNRGIDEQYFGPGTRLTVT.

The V call is TRBV10-3, the J call TRBJ2-7; D may be TRBD2 (5 bases). The CDR3 is 15 residues long. Looked up from germline, CDR1 is ENHRY and CDR2 is SYGVKD. Trimming took off 0 bases at V and 7 bases at J, with 16 bases between the two ends. CDR3 residues: CAISESRGRDLEQYF. DNA for the CDR3: TGTGCCATCAGTGAGTCGAGAGGGAGAGATTTGGAGCAGTACTTC.

The chain combines TRBV11-2 with TRBJ2-7; weak D call: TRBD1 (6 bases). The CDR3 is made up of 14 amino acids. The germline gives CDR1 SGHAT, CDR2 FQNNGV. The V gene lost 7 bases and the J gene lost 3 bases, with 16 bases spanning the gap. Here the CDR3 reads CASTLNRDNYEQYF. The CDR3 DNA is TGTGCCAGCACCCTTAACAGGGACAACTACGAGCAGTACTTC.

The gene calls are TRBV5-1 and TRBJ2-3; D perhaps matches TRBD1 (6 bases). Germline CDR1 and CDR2: SGHRS and YFSETQ. There are 16 residues in the CDR3. Trimming removed 4 bases from V and 4 bases from J, with 19 bases in between. The chain's CDR3 is CASSTQGSPSSDTQYF. CDR3 DNA sequence: TGCGCCAGCAGCACCCAGGGGTCACCATCCTCAGATACGCAGTATTTT.